Each of the 3 T cell receptor beta chains below was sequenced from the same sample in a study of neoadjuvant nivolumab and ipilimumab in lung cancer. TCRdb's copy holds only in-frame clones and misses some; the assay was immunoSEQ multiplex PCR. Here the sample spans about 16,000 clones, more than 70% being singletons. The sequencing here drew on tumor tissue, taken after neoadjuvant nivolumab, alone or with ipilimumab, at or shortly before surgery. These receptors were collected from an adult with non-small cell lung cancer.

The chain employs TRBV11-3 and TRBJ2-5, with TRBD1 as a possible D gene (6 bases). V lost 2 bases to trimming and J lost 5 bases, with 15 bases between them. CDR3 size: 15 residues. The V gene's germline CDR1 is SGHNT and CDR2 YENEEA. The CDR3 reads CASSLSTGLGETQYF. The CDR3 DNA reads as TGTGCCAGCAGCTTAAGTACAGGGTTGGGGGAGACCCAGTACTTC.

This clone was recorded only once. This chain uses TRBV7-2 with TRBJ2-1; 8 bases align to TRBD2. V shed 4 bases, J shed 4 bases, and the junction held 9 bases outside the gene matches. CDR3 length: 16 amino acids. Germline CDR1 and CDR2: SGHTA and FQGNSA. The CDR3 loop is CASSSWAGTSYNEQFF. The CDR3 nucleotides are TGTGCCAGCAGCTCCTGGGCCGGGACTAGTTACAATGAGCAGTTCTTC.

Remarks on this clone: At the DNA level, this CDR3 is encoded by other sequences in the same sample as well. This sequence joins TRBV5-1 and TRBJ2-3; D unresolved. With 0 bases removed from V and 0 bases from J, the gap between germline ends came to 5 bases. CDR1 is SGHRS and CDR2 is YFSETQ in the germline V gene. The CDR3 covers 14 residues. DNA for the CDR3: TGCGCCAGCAGCTTGGATACCAGCACAGATACGCAGTATTTT. Protein sequence: CASSLDTSTDTQYF. Looking up the rest from reference TRBV5-1 and TRBJ2-3 gives the full variable domain: KAGVTQTPRYLIKTRGQQVTLSCSPISGHRSVSWYQQTPGQGLQFLFEYFSETQRNKGNFPGRFSGRQFSNSRSEMNVSTLELGDSALYLCASSLDTSTDTQYFGPGTRLTVL.